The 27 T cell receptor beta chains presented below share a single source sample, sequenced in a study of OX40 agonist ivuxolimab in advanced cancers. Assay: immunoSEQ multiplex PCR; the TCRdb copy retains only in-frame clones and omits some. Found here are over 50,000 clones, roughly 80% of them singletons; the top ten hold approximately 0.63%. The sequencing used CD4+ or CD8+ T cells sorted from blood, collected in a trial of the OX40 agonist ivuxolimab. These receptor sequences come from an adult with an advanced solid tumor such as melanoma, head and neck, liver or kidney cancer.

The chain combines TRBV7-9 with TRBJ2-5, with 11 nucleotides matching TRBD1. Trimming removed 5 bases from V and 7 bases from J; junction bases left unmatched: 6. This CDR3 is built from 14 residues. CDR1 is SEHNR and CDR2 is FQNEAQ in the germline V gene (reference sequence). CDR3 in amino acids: CASSPSGTGGTQYF. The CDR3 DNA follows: TGTGCCAGCAGCCCAAGTGGGACAGGGGGGACCCAGTACTTC.

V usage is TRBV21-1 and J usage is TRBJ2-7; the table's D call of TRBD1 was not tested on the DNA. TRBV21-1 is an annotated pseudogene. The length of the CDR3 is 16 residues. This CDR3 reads CASRPLTDRVSYEQYF. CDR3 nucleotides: TGTGCCAGCAGGCCTCTAACCGACAGGGTAAGCTACGAGCAGTACTTC.

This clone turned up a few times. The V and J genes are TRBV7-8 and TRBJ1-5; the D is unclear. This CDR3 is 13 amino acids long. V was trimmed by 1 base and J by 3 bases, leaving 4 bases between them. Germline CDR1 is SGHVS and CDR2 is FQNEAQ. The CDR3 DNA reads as TGTGCCAGCAGCTTAGGGGTCAATCAGCCCCAGCATTTT. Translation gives CASSLGVNQPQHF.

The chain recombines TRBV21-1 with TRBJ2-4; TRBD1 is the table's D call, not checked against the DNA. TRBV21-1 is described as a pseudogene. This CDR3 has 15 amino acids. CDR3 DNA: TGTGCCAGCAGCAGGGGGACAGGGGGCAAAAACATTCAGTACTTC. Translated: CASSRGTGGKNIQYF.

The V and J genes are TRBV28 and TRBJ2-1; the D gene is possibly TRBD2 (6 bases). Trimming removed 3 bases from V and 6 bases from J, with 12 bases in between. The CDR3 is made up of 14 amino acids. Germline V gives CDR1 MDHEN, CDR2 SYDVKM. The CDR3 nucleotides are TGTGCCAGCAGTTTCAGGGAGGTCTCCAATGAGCAGTTCTTC. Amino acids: CASSFREVSNEQFF.

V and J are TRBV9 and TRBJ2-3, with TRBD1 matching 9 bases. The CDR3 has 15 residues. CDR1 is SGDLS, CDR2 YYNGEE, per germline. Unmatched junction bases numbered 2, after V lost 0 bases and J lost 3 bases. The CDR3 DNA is TGTGCCAGCAGCGTAGACAGGGGGCATACAGATACGCAGTATTTT. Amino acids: CASSVDRGHTDTQYF.

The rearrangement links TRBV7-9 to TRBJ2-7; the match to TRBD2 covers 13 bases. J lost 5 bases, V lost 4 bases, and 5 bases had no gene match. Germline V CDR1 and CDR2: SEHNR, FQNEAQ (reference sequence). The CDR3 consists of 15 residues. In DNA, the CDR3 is TGTGCCAGCAGCTCTCGGACTAGCGGGGGAGACGAGCAGTACTTC. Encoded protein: CASSSRTSGGDEQYF. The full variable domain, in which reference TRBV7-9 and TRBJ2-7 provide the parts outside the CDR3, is DTGVSQNPRHKITKRGQNVTFRCDPISEHNRLYWYRQTLGQGPEFLTYFQNEAQLEKSRLLSDRFSAERPKGSFSTLEIQRTEQGDSAMYLCASSSRTSGGDEQYFGPGTRLTVT.

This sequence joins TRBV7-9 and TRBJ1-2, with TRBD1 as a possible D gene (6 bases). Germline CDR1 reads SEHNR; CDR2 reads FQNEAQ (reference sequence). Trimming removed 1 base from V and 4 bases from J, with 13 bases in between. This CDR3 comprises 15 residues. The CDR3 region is CASSLVAGETYGYTF. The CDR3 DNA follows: TGTGCCAGCAGCTTAGTGGCAGGGGAGACCTATGGCTACACCTTC.

CDR3 residues: CASSKREGQAEQFF. The CDR3 DNA is TGTGCCAGTTCAAAGCGGGAGGGCCAGGCTGAGCAGTTCTTC. The chain is built from TRBV19 and TRBJ2-1; 10 bases are a match to TRBD2. This CDR3 has 14 residues. Losses at the gene ends were 8 bases for V and 9 bases for J; bases not matched to a gene: 10. CDR1 and CDR2 from the germline V gene are LNHDA and SQIVND (reference sequence).

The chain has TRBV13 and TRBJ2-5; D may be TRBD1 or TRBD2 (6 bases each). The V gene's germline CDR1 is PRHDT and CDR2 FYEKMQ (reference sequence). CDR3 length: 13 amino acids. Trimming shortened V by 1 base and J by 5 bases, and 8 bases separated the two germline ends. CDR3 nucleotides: TGTGCCAGCAGCTTAGCGGGGGCGGAGACCCAGTACTTC. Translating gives CASSLAGAETQYF.

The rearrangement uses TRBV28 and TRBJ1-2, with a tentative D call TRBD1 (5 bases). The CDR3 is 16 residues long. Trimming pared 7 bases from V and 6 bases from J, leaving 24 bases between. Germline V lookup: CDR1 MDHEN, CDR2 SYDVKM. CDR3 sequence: CASIRGLTGRWDGYTF. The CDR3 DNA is TGTGCCAGCATTCGGGGCCTTACAGGAAGGTGGGATGGCTACACCTTC.

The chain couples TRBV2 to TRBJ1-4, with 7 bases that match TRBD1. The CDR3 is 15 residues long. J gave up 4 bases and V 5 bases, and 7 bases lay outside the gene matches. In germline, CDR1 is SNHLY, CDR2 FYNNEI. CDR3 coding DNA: TGTGCCAGCAGTATCCGGACAGGACTTAATGAAAAACTGTTTTTT. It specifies CASSIRTGLNEKLFF.

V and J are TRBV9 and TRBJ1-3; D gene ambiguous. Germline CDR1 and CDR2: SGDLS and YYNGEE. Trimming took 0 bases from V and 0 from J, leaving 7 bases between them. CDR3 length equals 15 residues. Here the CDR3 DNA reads TGTGCCAGCAGCGTAGCTTTGAACTCTGGAAACACCATATATTTT. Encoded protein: CASSVALNSGNTIYF. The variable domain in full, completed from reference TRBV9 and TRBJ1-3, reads DSGVTQTPKHLITATGQRVTLRCSPRSGDLSVYWYQQSLDQGLQFLIQYYNGEERAKGNILERFSAQQFPDLHSELNLSSLELGDSALYFCASSVALNSGNTIYFGEGSWLTVV.

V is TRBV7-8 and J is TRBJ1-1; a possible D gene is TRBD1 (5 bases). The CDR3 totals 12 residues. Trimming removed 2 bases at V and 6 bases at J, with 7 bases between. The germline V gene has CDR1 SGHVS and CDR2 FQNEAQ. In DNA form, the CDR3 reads TGTGCCAGCAGCTTACGACAGTCTGAAGCTTTCTTT. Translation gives CASSLRQSEAFF.

The CDR3 nucleotides are TGTGCCAGCAGTGGGGACTCCCTGGGGGAGCTGTTTTTT. It yields the protein CASSGDSLGELFF. The chain combines TRBV6-1 with TRBJ2-2; D is perhaps TRBD2 (6 bases). CDR3 length: 13 residues. V lost 4 bases and J 8 bases, leaving 11 bases between the germline ends. CDR1 and CDR2 (germline): MNHNS, SASEGT.

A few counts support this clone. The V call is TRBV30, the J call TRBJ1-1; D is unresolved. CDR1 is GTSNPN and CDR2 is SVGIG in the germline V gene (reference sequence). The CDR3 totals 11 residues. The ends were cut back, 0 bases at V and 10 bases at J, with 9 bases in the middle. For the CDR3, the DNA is TGTGCCTGGAGTGTAGAGACGGGAGCTTTCTTT. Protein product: CAWSVETGAFF.

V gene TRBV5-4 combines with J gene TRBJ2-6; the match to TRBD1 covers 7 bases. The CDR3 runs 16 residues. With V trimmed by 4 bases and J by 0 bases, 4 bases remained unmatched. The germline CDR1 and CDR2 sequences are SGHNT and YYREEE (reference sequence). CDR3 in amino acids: CASSPGQFSGANVLTF. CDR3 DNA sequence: TGTGCCAGCAGCCCGGGACAGTTCTCTGGGGCCAACGTCCTGACTTTC.

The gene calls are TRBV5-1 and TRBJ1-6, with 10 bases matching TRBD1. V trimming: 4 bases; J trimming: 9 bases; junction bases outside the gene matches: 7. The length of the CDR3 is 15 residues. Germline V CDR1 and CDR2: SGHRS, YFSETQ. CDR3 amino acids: CASSGGTGDGSPLHF. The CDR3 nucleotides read TGCGCCAGCAGCGGGGGGACAGGGGACGGTTCACCCCTCCACTTT. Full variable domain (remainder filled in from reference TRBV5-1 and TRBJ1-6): KAGVTQTPRYLIKTRGQQVTLSCSPISGHRSVSWYQQTPGQGLQFLFEYFSETQRNKGNFPGRFSGRQFSNSRSEMNVSTLELGDSALYLCASSGGTGDGSPLHFGNGTRLTVT.

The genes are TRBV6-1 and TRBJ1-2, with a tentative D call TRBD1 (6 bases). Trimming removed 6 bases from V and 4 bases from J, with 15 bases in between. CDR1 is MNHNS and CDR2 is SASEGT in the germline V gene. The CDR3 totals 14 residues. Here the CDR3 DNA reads TGTGCCAGCAGCGGTGAAAGGACAGCCTATGGCTACACCTTC. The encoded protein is CASSGERTAYGYTF.

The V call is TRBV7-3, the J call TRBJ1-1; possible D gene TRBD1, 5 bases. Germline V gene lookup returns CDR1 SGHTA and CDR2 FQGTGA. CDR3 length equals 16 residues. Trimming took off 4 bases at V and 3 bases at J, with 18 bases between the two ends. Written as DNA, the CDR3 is TGTGCCAGCAGCTCCCCCGGCAGGGCCCTTTACACTGAAGCTTTCTTT. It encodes CASSSPGRALYTEAFF.

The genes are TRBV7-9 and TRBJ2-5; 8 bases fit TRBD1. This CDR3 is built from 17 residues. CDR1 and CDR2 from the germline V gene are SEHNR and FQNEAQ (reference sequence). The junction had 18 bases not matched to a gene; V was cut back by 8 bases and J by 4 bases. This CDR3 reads CASRGFKDREKRETQYF. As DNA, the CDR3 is TGTGCCAGCCGGGGGTTTAAGGACAGGGAGAAGCGAGAGACCCAGTACTTC.

The CDR3 region is CAIRPGQGVVGYTF. The DNA of the CDR3 is TGTGCCATCAGACCGGGACAGGGGGTGGTTGGCTACACCTTC. This chain connects TRBV10-3 to TRBJ1-2; 11 positions match TRBD1. There are 14 residues in the CDR3. The ends lost 6 bases at V and 7 bases at J; junction bases unmatched: 7. The germline CDR1 and CDR2 sequences are ENHRY and SYGVKD.

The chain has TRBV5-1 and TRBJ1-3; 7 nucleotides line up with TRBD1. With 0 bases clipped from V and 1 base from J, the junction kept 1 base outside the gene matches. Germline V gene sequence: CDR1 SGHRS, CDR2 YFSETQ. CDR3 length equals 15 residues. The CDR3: CASSLAGGSGNTIYF. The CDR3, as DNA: TGCGCCAGCAGCTTGGCAGGGGGATCTGGAAACACCATATATTTT.

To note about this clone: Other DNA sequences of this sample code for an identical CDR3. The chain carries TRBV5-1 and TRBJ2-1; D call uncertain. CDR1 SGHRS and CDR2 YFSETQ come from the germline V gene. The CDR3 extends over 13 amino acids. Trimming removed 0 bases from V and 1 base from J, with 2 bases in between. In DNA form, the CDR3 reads TGCGCCAGCAGCTTGGATTCCTACAATGAGCAGTTCTTC. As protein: CASSLDSYNEQFF.

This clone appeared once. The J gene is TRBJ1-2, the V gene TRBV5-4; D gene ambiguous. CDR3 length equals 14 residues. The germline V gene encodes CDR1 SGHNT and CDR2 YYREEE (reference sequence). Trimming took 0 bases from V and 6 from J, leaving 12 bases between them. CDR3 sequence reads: CASSLATEAHGYTF. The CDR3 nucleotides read TGTGCCAGCAGCTTGGCTACAGAAGCTCATGGCTACACCTTC.

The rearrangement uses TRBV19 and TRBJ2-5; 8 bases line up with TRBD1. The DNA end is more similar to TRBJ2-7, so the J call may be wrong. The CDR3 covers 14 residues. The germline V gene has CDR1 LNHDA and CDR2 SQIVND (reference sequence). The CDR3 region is CASRMTGARDEQYF. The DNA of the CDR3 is TGTGCCAGTAGAATGACAGGGGCGAGGGACGAGCAGTACTTC.

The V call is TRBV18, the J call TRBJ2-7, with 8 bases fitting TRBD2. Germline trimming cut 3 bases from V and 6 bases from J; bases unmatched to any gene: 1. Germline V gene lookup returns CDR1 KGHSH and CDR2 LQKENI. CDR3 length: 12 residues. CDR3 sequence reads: CASSPGTSEQYF. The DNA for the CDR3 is TGTGCCAGCTCACCCGGGACTAGCGAGCAGTACTTC.